One and the same sample provided the 21 T cell receptor beta chains below, sequenced in a study of T cell responses to AZD1222 COVID-19 vaccine. Generated by immunoSEQ multiplex PCR, the TCRdb table keeps only in-frame clones and is missing some. This table has some 150,000 clones, approximately 85% appearing once. Sequenced material: peripheral blood, taken 28 days after the second dose of the MenACWY control vaccine. These receptors all come from an adult who received the MenACWY meningococcal vaccine as a control.

The J gene is TRBJ2-5, the V gene TRBV6-5; D not resolved. Trimming cost V 4 bases and J 5 bases, with 17 bases left between them. The germline CDR1 and CDR2 sequences are MNHEY and SVGAGI. CDR3 size: 15 residues. The CDR3 here is CASSSPGRVAETQYF. CDR3 sequence (DNA): TGTGCCAGCAGTTCCCCGGGCCGAGTTGCGGAGACCCAGTACTTC.

V usage is TRBV29-1 and J usage is TRBJ2-2; tentative D call: TRBD2 (6 bases). Germline V lookup: CDR1 SQVTM, CDR2 ANQGSEA. The length of the CDR3 is 12 residues. V lost 5 bases to trimming and J lost 6 bases, with 10 bases between them. CDR3 bases: TGCAGCGTTTCCCGGGGGTCCGGGGAGCTGTTTTTT. Residues: CSVSRGSGELFF.

V is TRBV2 and J is TRBJ2-2, with a weak D call TRBD2 (5 bases). Trimming left V 6 bases short and J 4 bases short, with 15 bases between. From germline, CDR1 is SNHLY and CDR2 FYNNEI. The CDR3 spans 15 residues. The CDR3 protein is CASSPLGPFTGELFF. CDR3 bases: TGTGCCAGCAGCCCACTAGGGCCCTTCACCGGGGAGCTGTTTTTT.

The V call is TRBV2, the J call TRBJ1-5; TRBD1 matches at 8 bases. J was trimmed by 0 bases and V by 9 bases; bases with no gene match: 7. CDR3 length equals 15 residues. Germline CDR1 is SNHLY and CDR2 is FYNNEI. CDR3 sequence (DNA): TGTGCCAGTAGAATGGGACAGGCTAGCAATCAGCCCCAGCATTTT. Translated: CASRMGQASNQPQHF.

This clone was observed a few times. V and J are TRBV6-5 and TRBJ1-2, with no clear D. CDR1 and CDR2 from the germline V gene are MNHEY and SVGAGI. The V gene lost 6 bases and the J gene lost 0 bases, with 11 bases spanning the gap. CDR3 length: 14 residues. DNA of the CDR3: TGTGCCAGCAGGACCCCCGGCTCTAACTATGGCTACACCTTC. Protein sequence: CASRTPGSNYGYTF.

V gene TRBV19 combines with J gene TRBJ2-1; 13 positions agree with TRBD2. CDR1 is LNHDA and CDR2 is SQIVND in the germline V gene (reference sequence). The CDR3 runs 16 residues. V was pared by 5 bases and J by 6 bases, with 7 bases of the junction left unmatched. The CDR3 reads CASSPQGLAGINEQFF. The CDR3 DNA sequence: TGTGCCAGTAGTCCCCAGGGACTAGCGGGAATCAATGAGCAGTTCTTC.

This chain uses TRBV19 with TRBJ1-2; D not resolved. The CDR3 has 14 amino acids. Trimming removed 8 bases at V and 0 bases at J, with 13 bases between. Germline CDR1 and CDR2: LNHDA and SQIVND (reference sequence). CDR3 DNA sequence: TGTGCCAGTCGCCTCGTGGGGTCTAACTATGGCTACACCTTC. Amino acid sequence: CASRLVGSNYGYTF.

This chain joins TRBV7-3 and TRBJ1-1, with D possibly being TRBD1 (5 bases). V shed 0 bases and J shed 0 bases, with 14 bases lying between them. The CDR3 covers 17 residues. The germline gives CDR1 SGHTA, CDR2 FQGTGA. The CDR3 DNA reads TGTGCCAGCAGCTTAACAAACATCAGGGTTTTGAACACTGAAGCTTTCTTT. The encoded protein is CASSLTNIRVLNTEAFF. The full variable domain, with the rest looked up from reference TRBV7-3 and TRBJ1-1, is GAGVSQTPSNKVTEKGKYVELRCDPISGHTALYWYRQSLGQGPEFLIYFQGTGAADDSGLPNDRFFAVRPEGSVSTLKIQRTERGDSAVYLCASSLTNIRVLNTEAFFGQGTRLTVV.

This chain uses TRBV6-5 with TRBJ2-2; TRBD1 agrees at 7 bases. This CDR3 contains 15 residues. Germline CDR1 and CDR2: MNHEY and SVGAGI. J was trimmed by 1 base and V by 4 bases; bases with no gene match: 3. The CDR3 DNA is TGTGCCAGCAGTTCTAGGACAGGGAACACCGGGGAGCTGTTTTTT. Amino acid sequence: CASSSRTGNTGELFF.

This chain connects TRBV6-5 to TRBJ1-3; 7 bases line up with TRBD1. Germline V CDR1 and CDR2: MNHEY, SVGAGI. After removal of 5 bases from V and 4 bases from J, the junction contained 8 bases not matched to a gene. The CDR3 extends over 15 amino acids. CDR3 in DNA: TGTGCCAGCAGTATGACAGGGCCGGGAGGAAACACCATATATTTT. It is translated as CASSMTGPGGNTIYF.

The gene calls are TRBV6-5 and TRBJ1-5, with D possibly TRBD1 on 5 matching bases. CDR1 is MNHEY, CDR2 SVGAGI, per germline. The length of the CDR3 is 13 residues. Trimming stripped 10 bases from V and 5 bases from J, with 15 bases between. The DNA for the CDR3 is TGTGCCACCGGAGGGGTGAGCTATCAGCCCCAGCATTTT. Encoded protein: CATGGVSYQPQHF.

This rearrangement joins TRBV4-3 to TRBJ1-4; 9 bases match TRBD1. With 0 bases clipped from V and 11 bases from J, the junction kept 13 bases outside the gene matches. CDR3 length: 17 amino acids. Germline V CDR1 and CDR2: LGHNA, YSLEER. As DNA, the CDR3 is TGCGCCAGCAGCCAAGATCGTACGGGACAGGGAGGAGCGAAACTGTTTTTT. Amino acids: CASSQDRTGQGGAKLFF.

The chain recombines TRBV7-6 with TRBJ1-5; unclear D gene. The CDR3 consists of 13 residues. Trimming shortened V by 1 base and J by 3 bases, and 4 bases separated the two germline ends. Per the germline V gene, CDR1 is SGHVS and CDR2 is FNYEAQ. The CDR3 region has the DNA TGTGCCAGCAGCTTAGGGAACAATCAGCCCCAGCATTTT. This encodes CASSLGNNQPQHF.

J is TRBJ1-6 and V is TRBV5-1; D might be TRBD1 (6 bases). There are 14 residues in the CDR3. The germline CDR1 and CDR2 sequences are SGHRS and YFSETQ. Trimming stripped 3 bases from V and 10 bases from J, with 14 bases between. The CDR3 protein is CASSSRGGGSPLHF. The CDR3 DNA is TGCGCCAGCAGCTCCAGGGGAGGAGGCTCACCCCTCCACTTT.

The chain joins TRBV5-1 to TRBJ2-7; D is unresolved. The CDR3 runs 15 residues. Per germline, CDR1 SGHRS and CDR2 YFSETQ. V lost 0 bases to trimming and J lost 5 bases, with 15 bases between them. The CDR3 region has the DNA TGCGCCAGCAGCTTGGTTTATAGGAAGCCGGACGAGCAGTACTTC. Encoded protein: CASSLVYRKPDEQYF.

The V gene is TRBV5-1, the J gene TRBJ2-7, with 7 bases matching TRBD1. Trimming at V came to 7 bases and at J to 0 bases, leaving 7 bases not matched to a gene. The CDR3 runs 14 residues. The germline V gene has CDR1 SGHRS and CDR2 YFSETQ. The CDR3 sequence is CASARDSTSYEQYV. Here the CDR3 DNA reads TGCGCCAGCGCGAGGGACAGTACCTCCTACGAGCAGTACGTC.

This sequence joins TRBV5-1 and TRBJ2-1; 8 nucleotides agree with TRBD2. The CDR3 contains 15 residues. Germline trimming cut 4 bases from V and 1 base from J; bases unmatched to any gene: 4. Germline CDR1 SGHRS, CDR2 YFSETQ. The CDR3 DNA sequence: TGCGCCAGCAGCCCCGTAGCGGGGTCCTACAATGAGCAGTTCTTC. As protein: CASSPVAGSYNEQFF.

The chain joins TRBV5-1 to TRBJ1-6, with 8 bases matching TRBD1. With 3 bases clipped from V and 8 bases from J, the junction kept 4 bases outside the gene matches. CDR3 length: 14 amino acids. Germline V gene lookup returns CDR1 SGHRS and CDR2 YFSETQ. The CDR3 nucleotides read TGCGCCAGCAGCTCGGGACAGGACTATTCACCCCTCCACTTT. Translating it yields CASSSGQDYSPLHF.

This chain joins TRBV3-1 (or the pseudogene TRBV3-2) and TRBJ2-5, with D perhaps given as TRBD1 or TRBD2 (6 bases each). The ends were cut back, 3 bases at V and 9 bases at J, with 11 bases in the middle. Germline V gives CDR1 LGHDT, CDR2 YNNKEL (reference sequence). The CDR3 has 12 amino acids. CDR3 DNA sequence: TGTGCCAGCAGCCATGGTGGGGGGCCCCAGTACTTC. It codes for CASSHGGGPQYF.

The rearrangement links TRBV14 to TRBJ1-6, with D uncertain. CDR3 length: 14 residues. V lost 4 bases, J lost 5 bases, and 9 bases lay in between. The germline gives CDR1 SGHDN, CDR2 FVKESK. The CDR3 reads CASSRAANNSPLHF. CDR3 nucleotide sequence: TGTGCCAGCAGCCGGGCAGCAAATAATTCACCCCTCCACTTT.

This clone has more than one count but fewer than ten. This chain uses TRBV5-1 with TRBJ1-2, with D possibly matching TRBD1 (6 bases). Trimming cost V 3 bases and J 4 bases, with 13 bases left between them. This CDR3 has 14 amino acids. Germline CDR1 and CDR2: SGHRS and YFSETQ. CDR3 sequence reads: CASSSGTWAYGYTF. Here the CDR3 DNA reads TGCGCCAGCAGCTCCGGGACATGGGCCTATGGCTACACCTTC.